This T cell receptor beta chain emerged from a study of response to subunit inactivated influenza vaccine (dated 2018 in TCRdb). In terms of the full investigation: Deep quantitative profiling of the T cell receptor repertoire was used in the study to follow responses to a trivalent subunit inactivated influenza vaccine. Results and caveats for the whole study, not just this receptor: The authors suggested that each seasonal influenza vaccination may recruit only a limited number of new T cells.

Comment on this clonotype: This receptor's antigen is unknown. The sample holds no much larger clone one base away, and base qualities are not on file.

The method was RT-PCR. Sequencer: Illumina HiSeq 2500. TCRdb reprocessed the public reads (quality trimming at Q25 with fastp, clone calling with MiXCR) and kept in-frame beta chains. Under each unique CDR3 protein, matching rows form one entry showing the most common genes and DNA. The sample yields around 480,000 distinct CDR3 sequences; 16% were counted once. Around 3% of the sample goes to the ten largest clones. CDR1 and CDR2 were assigned from the germline V gene as SNHLY and FYNNEI. V is pruned by 3 bases and J by 5 bases, leaving 6 bases of the junction without a gene match. From the cysteine through the phenylalanine, the CDR3 covers 14 amino acids. The CDR3 DNA has 42 bases and is translated from base 1.

The input for sequencing was CD4+ T cells sorted from PBMCs, taken roughly 24 months after vaccination. The sequence derives from a man in his fifties or sixties who received an inactivated influenza vaccine. Donor details come from another sample of the same person, matched by shared clones. Here the chain combines TRBV2 and TRBJ1-2; TRBD1 matches 7 bases in the middle. The CDR3 protein sequence reads: CASSEDGRGYGYTF. DNA sequence: TGTGCCAGCAGTGAGGACGGCAGGGGGTATGGCTACACCTTC.